A selection of T cell receptor beta chains follows, all from one sample in a study of STAT5B mutations in CD4+ large granular lymphocyte leukemia. The data were produced by immunoSEQ multiplex PCR, yet TCRdb's version contains in-frame clones alone and is incomplete. Here the sample spans around 32,000 clones, 78% being singletons. Sequences were obtained from CD4+ T cells from blood buffy coats. The receptors shown here come from a human donor in good health. Both conserved end residues are part of each CDR3. Each record gives: V gene, clone size, D gene, J gene, CDR3 protein, CDR3 DNA. D genes are given only for firm matches. Some rows have no size entry. The others give once, few or many, or a class for an expanded clone.

TRBV5-1,.,.,TRBJ2-7,CASSSTPHVSYEQYF,TGCGCCAGCAGCTCCACACCACATGTCTCCTACGAGCAGTACTTC
TRBV5-6,.,.,TRBJ2-7,CASSFPMFGPEQYF,TGTGCCAGCAGCTTTCCGATGTTTGGGCCCGAGCAGTACTTC
TRBV2,.,.,TRBJ2-2,CASRPGAGELFF,TGTGCCAGCAGGCCGGGAGCCGGGGAGCTGTTTTTT
TRBV7-2,.,.,TRBJ1-4,CASSQGGGSNEKLFF,TGTGCCAGCAGCCAAGGGGGGGGTAGTAATGAAAAACTGTTTTTT
TRBV28,.,TRBD1,TRBJ1-5,CASRGQGGSQPQHF,TGTGCCAGCAGGGGACAGGGGGGGAGTCAGCCCCAGCATTTT
TRBV11-3,.,.,TRBJ1-2,CASIPPTIKCLYGYTF,TGTGCCAGCATCCCTCCTACAATCAAATGTCTCTATGGCTACACCTTC
TRBV7-3,.,.,TRBJ2-5,CASSLTFSSQTQYF,TGTGCCAGCAGCTTAACTTTTAGCAGCCAGACCCAGTACTTC
TRBV28,.,.,TRBJ2-1,CASNLITPTKSEQFF,TGTGCCAGCAACCTTATTACACCGACTAAATCTGAGCAGTTCTTC
TRBV6-1,.,TRBD2,TRBJ2-7,CASRGASGILYEQYF,TGTGCCAGCCGGGGGGCTAGCGGGATTCTCTACGAGCAGTACTTC
TRBV18,.,TRBD2,TRBJ2-7,CASSPRPRTSGRPGEQYF,TGTGCCAGCTCACCAAGACCCCGGACTAGCGGGAGGCCGGGGGAGCAGTACTTC
TRBV4-1,few,.,TRBJ1-1,CASSQATVLPTEAFF,TGCGCCAGCAGCCAAGCGACGGTCTTGCCAACTGAAGCTTTCTTT
TRBV19,few,.,TRBJ2-5,CASSAVSRETQYF,TGTGCCAGCTCAGCGGTCTCGAGGGAGACCCAGTACTTC
TRBV6-6,.,TRBD2,TRBJ2-5,CASTLAGGETQYF,TGTGCCAGCACCTTAGCGGGGGGAGAGACCCAGTACTTC
TRBV11-2,.,.,TRBJ1-2,CASSLAQVNYGYTF,TGTGCCAGCAGCTTAGCTCAGGTTAACTATGGCTACACCTTC
TRBV6-1,.,.,TRBJ2-1,CASSVQGTHNEQFF,TGTGCCAGCAGTGTACAGGGCACCCACAATGAGCAGTTCTTC
TRBV5-1,.,.,TRBJ2-5,CASSLAETQYF,TGCGCCAGCAGCTTGGCAGAGACCCAGTACTTC
TRBV7-9,.,.,TRBJ2-5,CASSLGTAQETQYF,TGTGCCAGCAGCCTAGGCACAGCCCAAGAGACCCAGTACTTC
TRBV5-6,.,TRBD1,TRBJ1-4,CASSSGQGIEKLFF,TGTGCCAGCAGCTCAGGACAGGGGATTGAAAAACTGTTTTTT
TRBV2,.,TRBD1,TRBJ1-2,CATNGQGNNYGYTF,TGTGCCACCAACGGACAGGGCAATAACTATGGCTACACCTTC
TRBV6-6,.,TRBD1,TRBJ2-1,CASSPPMGQGMNEQFF,TGTGCCAGCAGCCCCCCGATGGGACAGGGAATGAATGAGCAGTTCTTC
TRBV4-2,few,TRBD1,TRBJ2-7,CASSQGAGTAYEQYF,TGTGCCAGCAGCCAAGGCGCCGGGACAGCTTACGAGCAGTACTTC
TRBV28,few,.,TRBJ1-1,CASRSAGAGDTEAFF,TGTGCCAGCAGATCTGCCGGGGCAGGGGACACTGAAGCTTTCTTT
TRBV5-1,.,.,TRBJ2-7,CASSLDGTLTYEQYF,TGCGCCAGCAGCTTGGACGGGACTCTAACCTACGAGCAGTACTTC
TRBV5-4,few,.,TRBJ1-1,CASSLRGPEAFF,TGTGCCAGCAGCTTGAGGGGCCCTGAAGCTTTCTTT
TRBV9,.,.,TRBJ1-5,CASSVGRAGQPQHF,TGTGCCAGCAGCGTGGGTAGGGCGGGTCAGCCCCAGCATTTT
TRBV27,.,.,TRBJ2-1,CASSSGLTYNEQFF,TGTGCCAGCAGTTCGGGACTCACCTACAATGAGCAGTTCTTC
TRBV6-6,.,.,TRBJ2-7,CASRDSYEQYF,TGTGCCAGCAGGGACTCCTACGAGCAGTACTTC
TRBV7-7,.,.,TRBJ2-5,CASSLASGLQETQYF,TGTGCCAGCAGCTTAGCAAGCGGGTTACAAGAGACCCAGTACTTC
TRBV9,few,.,TRBJ2-2,CASRSGVNTGELFF,TGTGCCAGCCGATCGGGGGTGAACACCGGGGAGCTGTTTTTT
TRBV7-2,once,TRBD1,TRBJ1-2,CASSLGTGYGYTF,TGTGCCAGCAGCCTAGGGACAGGGTATGGCTACACCTTC
TRBV28,.,.,TRBJ2-1,CASSPRNEQFF,TGTGCCAGCAGTCCCCGAAATGAGCAGTTCTTC
TRBV7-8,.,.,TRBJ1-1,CASSLGQKRDTEAFF,TGTGCCAGCAGCTTAGGTCAGAAACGGGACACTGAAGCTTTCTTT
TRBV11-2,.,.,TRBJ2-2,CASSNRGRELFF,TGTGCCAGCAGCAACAGAGGCCGGGAGCTGTTTTTT
TRBV7-2,.,.,TRBJ2-2,CASSPSGNTGELFF,TGTGCCAGCAGCCCCTCAGGGAACACCGGGGAGCTGTTTTTT
TRBV6-5,.,.,TRBJ1-1,CASSRSDSMNTEAFF,TGTGCCAGCAGCCGCTCCGACAGTATGAACACTGAAGCTTTCTTT
TRBV7-8,.,.,TRBJ2-7,CASSRADGLSYEQYF,TGTGCCAGCAGCCGAGCCGACGGCCTCTCCTACGAGCAGTACTTC
TRBV19,.,TRBD2,TRBJ2-1,CASRLAGSYNEQFF,TGTGCCTCCAGACTAGCGGGGAGTTACAATGAGCAGTTCTTC
TRBV29-1,few,.,TRBJ1-5,CSVARGDGNQPQHF,TGCAGCGTAGCTCGGGGGGACGGCAATCAGCCCCAGCATTTT
TRBV29-1,.,.,TRBJ2-6,CSVSSGANVLTF,TGCAGCGTAAGCTCTGGGGCCAACGTCCTGACTTTC
TRBV9,.,.,TRBJ2-1,CASSRIGISGEQFF,TGTGCCAGCAGCCGAATAGGGATCTCCGGTGAGCAGTTCTTC
TRBV6-6,.,.,TRBJ2-7,CASWDSPAPSSYEQYF,TGTGCCAGCTGGGACTCACCCGCCCCGAGCTCCTACGAGCAGTACTTC
TRBV5-4,.,.,TRBJ1-2,CASSPPGGNGYTF,TGTGCCAGCAGCCCCCCCGGGGGGAATGGCTACACCTTC
TRBV2,.,.,TRBJ2-3,CASSSETDTQYF,TGTGCCAGCAGTAGCGAGACAGATACGCAGTATTTT
TRBV7-2,.,.,TRBJ2-3,CASSSTEGGTQYF,TGTGCCAGCAGCTCGACGGAGGGGGGAACGCAGTATTTT
TRBV7-2,.,TRBD2,TRBJ2-3,CASSLGGAGGTDTQYF,TGTGCCAGCAGCTTAGGGGGAGCGGGGGGTACAGATACGCAGTATTTT